This entry features one TCR beta chain sequence. Only in-frame clones appear in the TCRdb table, and some are missing; sequencing was by immunoSEQ multiplex PCR. The sample consists of hundreds of thousands of clones, 65% to 90% of them appearing once. The data belong to a study of blood T cell repertoires in COVID-19. Germline V gene data show CDR1 as LNHNV and CDR2 as YYDKDF (reference sequence). This CDR3 has 15 amino acids. Trimming cost V 1 base and J 0 bases, with 9 bases left between them. The origin of this receptor is a human donor in a cohort sampled during active COVID-19. V and J are TRBV15 and TRBJ2-5; D is ambiguous. The sample comprised peripheral blood. CDR3 sequence (DNA): TGTGCCACCAGCAGAGCAGTTACAGACCAAGAGACCCAGTACTTC. This gives the protein CATSRAVTDQETQYF.